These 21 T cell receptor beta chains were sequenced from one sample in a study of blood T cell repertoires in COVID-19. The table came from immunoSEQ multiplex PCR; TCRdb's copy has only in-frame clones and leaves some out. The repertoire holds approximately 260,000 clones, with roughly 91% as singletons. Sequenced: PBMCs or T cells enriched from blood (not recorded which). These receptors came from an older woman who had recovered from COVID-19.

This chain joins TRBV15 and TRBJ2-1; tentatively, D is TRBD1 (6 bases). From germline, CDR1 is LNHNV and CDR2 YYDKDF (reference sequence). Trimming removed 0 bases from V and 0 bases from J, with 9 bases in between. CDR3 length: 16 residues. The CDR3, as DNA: TGTGCCACCAGCAGAGATAAGGGGGACTCCTACAATGAGCAGTTCTTC. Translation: CATSRDKGDSYNEQFF.

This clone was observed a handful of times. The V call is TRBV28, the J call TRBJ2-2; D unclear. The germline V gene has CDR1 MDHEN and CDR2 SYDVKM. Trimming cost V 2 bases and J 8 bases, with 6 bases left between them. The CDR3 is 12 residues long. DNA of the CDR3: TGTGCCAGCAGTTTAGCGAGAGGGGAGCTGTTTTTT. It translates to CASSLARGELFF.

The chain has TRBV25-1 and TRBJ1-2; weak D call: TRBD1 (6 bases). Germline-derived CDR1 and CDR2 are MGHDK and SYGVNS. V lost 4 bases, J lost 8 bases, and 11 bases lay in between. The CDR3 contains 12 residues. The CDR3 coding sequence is TGTGCCAGCAGTGGGACAGTAAAAGGCTACACCTTC. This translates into CASSGTVKGYTF.

CDR3 nucleotides: TGTGCCAGTAGTATCTTGAGCTCCTACAATGAGCAGTTCTTC. Translating it yields CASSILSSYNEQFF. The chain uses TRBV19 and TRBJ2-1; D remains unclear. Trimming stripped 3 bases from V and 0 bases from J, with 6 bases between. The CDR3 is 14 amino acids. The germline CDR1 and CDR2 sequences are LNHDA and SQIVND (reference sequence).

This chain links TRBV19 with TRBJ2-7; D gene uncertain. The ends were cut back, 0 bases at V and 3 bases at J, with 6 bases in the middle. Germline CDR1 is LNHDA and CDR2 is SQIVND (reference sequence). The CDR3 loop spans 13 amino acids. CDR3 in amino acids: CASSIDVNYEQYF. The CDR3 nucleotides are TGTGCCAGTAGTATAGACGTTAACTACGAGCAGTACTTC.

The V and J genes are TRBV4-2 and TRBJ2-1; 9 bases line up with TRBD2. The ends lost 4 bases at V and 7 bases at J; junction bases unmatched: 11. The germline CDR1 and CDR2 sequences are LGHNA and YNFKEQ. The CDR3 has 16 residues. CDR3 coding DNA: TGTGCCAGCAGCCCCTTTGGGCGGGGGGGCGAAAATGAGCAGTTCTTC. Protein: CASSPFGRGGENEQFF.

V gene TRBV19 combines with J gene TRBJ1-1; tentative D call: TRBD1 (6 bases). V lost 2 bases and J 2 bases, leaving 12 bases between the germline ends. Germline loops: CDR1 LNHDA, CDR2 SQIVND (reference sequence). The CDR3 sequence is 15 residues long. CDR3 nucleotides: TGTGCCAGTAGTATAACAGGGTACGTCAACACTGAAGCTTTCTTT. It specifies CASSITGYVNTEAFF.

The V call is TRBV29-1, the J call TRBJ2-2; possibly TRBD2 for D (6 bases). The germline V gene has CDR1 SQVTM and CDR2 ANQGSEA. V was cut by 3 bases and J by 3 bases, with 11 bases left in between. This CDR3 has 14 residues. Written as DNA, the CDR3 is TGCAGCGTTGACTACGGGGGTGACACCGGGGAGCTGTTTTTT. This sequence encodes CSVDYGGDTGELFF.

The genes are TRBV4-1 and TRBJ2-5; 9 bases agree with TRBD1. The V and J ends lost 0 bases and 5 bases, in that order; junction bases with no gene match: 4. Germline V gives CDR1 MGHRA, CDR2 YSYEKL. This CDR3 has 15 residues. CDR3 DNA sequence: TGCGCCAGCAGCCAAGATCTTGGACAGGGGGAGACCCAGTACTTC. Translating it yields CASSQDLGQGETQYF.

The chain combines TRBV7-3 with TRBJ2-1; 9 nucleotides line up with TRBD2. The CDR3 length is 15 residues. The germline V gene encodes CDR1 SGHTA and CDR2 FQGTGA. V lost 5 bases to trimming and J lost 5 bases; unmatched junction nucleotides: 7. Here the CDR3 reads CASSLRGGADNEQFF. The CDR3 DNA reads TGTGCCAGCAGCCTACGCGGGGGGGCCGACAATGAGCAGTTCTTC. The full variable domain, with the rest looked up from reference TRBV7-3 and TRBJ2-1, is GAGVSQTPSNKVTEKGKYVELRCDPISGHTALYWYRQSLGQGPEFLIYFQGTGAADDSGLPNDRFFAVRPEGSVSTLKIQRTERGDSAVYLCASSLRGGADNEQFFGPGTRLTVL.

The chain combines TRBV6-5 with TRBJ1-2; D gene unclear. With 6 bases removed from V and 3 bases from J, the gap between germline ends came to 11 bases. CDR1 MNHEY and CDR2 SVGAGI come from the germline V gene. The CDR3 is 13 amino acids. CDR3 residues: CASRTGSDYGYTF. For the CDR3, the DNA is TGTGCCAGCAGAACCGGGTCCGACTATGGCTACACCTTC.

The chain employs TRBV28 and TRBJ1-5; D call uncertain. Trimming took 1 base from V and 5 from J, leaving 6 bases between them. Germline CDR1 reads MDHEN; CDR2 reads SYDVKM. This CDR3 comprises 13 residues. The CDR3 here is CASSLSSYQPQHF. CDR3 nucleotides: TGTGCCAGCAGTTTATCCTCTTATCAGCCCCAGCATTTT.

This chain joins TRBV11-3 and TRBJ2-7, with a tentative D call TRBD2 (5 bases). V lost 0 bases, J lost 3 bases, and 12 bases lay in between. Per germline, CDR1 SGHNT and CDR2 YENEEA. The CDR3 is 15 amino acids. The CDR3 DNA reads TGTGCCAGCAGCTTAGAGGCGGACTCGGTCTACGAGCAGTACTTC. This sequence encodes CASSLEADSVYEQYF.

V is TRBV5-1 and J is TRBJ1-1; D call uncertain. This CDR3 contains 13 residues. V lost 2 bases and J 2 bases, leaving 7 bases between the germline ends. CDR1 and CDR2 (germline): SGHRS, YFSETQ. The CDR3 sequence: CASSLQSNTEAFF. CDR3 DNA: TGCGCCAGCAGCTTACAATCCAACACTGAAGCTTTCTTT.

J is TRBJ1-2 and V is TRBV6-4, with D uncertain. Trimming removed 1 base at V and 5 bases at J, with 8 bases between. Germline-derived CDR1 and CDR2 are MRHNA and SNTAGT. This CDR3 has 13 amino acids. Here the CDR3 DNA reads TGTGCCAGCAGTGACTTGGAGCCTTATGGCTACACCTTC. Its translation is CASSDLEPYGYTF.

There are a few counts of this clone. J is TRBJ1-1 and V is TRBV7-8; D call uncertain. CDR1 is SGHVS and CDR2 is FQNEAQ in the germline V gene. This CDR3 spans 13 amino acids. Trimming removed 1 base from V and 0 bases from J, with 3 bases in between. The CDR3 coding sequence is TGTGCCAGCAGCTTAGTCTTGAACACTGAAGCTTTCTTT. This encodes CASSLVLNTEAFF.

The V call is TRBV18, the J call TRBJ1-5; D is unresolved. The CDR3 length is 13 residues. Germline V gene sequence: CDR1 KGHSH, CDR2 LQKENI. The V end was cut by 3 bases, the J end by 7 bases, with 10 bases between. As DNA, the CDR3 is TGTGCCAGCTCACCGGGGAGGGAGCAGCCCCAGCATTTT. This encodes CASSPGREQPQHF.

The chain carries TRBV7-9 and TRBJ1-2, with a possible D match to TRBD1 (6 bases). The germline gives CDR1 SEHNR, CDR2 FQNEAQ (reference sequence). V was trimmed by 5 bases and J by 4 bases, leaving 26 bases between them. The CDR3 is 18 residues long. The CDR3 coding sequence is TGTGCCAGCAGCGCGAGAGGGCTGGACAGAAAAGTCCGCTATGGCTACACCTTC. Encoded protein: CASSARGLDRKVRYGYTF.

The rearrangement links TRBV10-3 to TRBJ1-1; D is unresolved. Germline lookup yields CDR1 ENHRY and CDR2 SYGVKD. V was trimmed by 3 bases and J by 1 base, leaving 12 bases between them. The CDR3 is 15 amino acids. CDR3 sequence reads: CAISDPPGRNTEAFF. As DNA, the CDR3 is TGTGCCATCAGTGACCCACCGGGAAGGAACACTGAAGCTTTCTTT.

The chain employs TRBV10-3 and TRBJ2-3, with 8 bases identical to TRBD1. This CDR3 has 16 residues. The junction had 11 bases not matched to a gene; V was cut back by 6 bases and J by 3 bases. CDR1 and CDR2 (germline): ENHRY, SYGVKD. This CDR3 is CAIRDSRGQGTDTQYF. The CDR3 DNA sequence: TGTGCCATCAGAGACTCCAGGGGGCAGGGGACAGATACGCAGTATTTT.

CDR3 amino acids: CASSGDSSGPGANVLTF. The DNA of the CDR3 is TGTGCCAGCAGCGGGGACAGTTCGGGCCCTGGGGCCAACGTCCTGACTTTC. V usage is TRBV11-2 and J usage is TRBJ2-6; the match to TRBD1 covers 7 bases. The CDR3 has 17 residues. V lost 5 bases, J lost 2 bases, and 9 bases stayed unmatched. CDR1 and CDR2 (germline): SGHAT, FQNNGV.